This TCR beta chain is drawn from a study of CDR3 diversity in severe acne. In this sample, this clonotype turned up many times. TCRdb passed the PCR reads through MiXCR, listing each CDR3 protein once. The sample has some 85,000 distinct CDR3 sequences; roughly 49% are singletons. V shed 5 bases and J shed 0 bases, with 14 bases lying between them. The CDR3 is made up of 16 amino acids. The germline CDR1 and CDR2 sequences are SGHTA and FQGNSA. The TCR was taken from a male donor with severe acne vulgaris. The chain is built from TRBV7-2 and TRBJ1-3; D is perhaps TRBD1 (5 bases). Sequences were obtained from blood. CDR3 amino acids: CASSLDTGHSGNTIYF. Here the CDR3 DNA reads TGTGCCAGCAGCCTTGATACAGGTCACTCTGGAAACACCATATATTTT.